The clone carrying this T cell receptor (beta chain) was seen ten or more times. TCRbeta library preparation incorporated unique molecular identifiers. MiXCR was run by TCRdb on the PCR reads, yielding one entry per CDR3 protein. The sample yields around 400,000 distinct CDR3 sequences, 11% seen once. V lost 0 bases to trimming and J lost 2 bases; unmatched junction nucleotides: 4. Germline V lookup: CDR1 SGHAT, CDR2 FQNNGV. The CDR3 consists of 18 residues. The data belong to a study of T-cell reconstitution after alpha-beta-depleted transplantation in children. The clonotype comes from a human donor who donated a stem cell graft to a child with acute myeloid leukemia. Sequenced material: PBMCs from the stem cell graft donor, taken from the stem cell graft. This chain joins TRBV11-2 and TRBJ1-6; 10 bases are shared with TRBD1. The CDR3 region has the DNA TGTGCCAGCAGCTTAGAGGGGACAGGGGTAACCTATAATTCACCCCTCCACTTT. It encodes CASSLEGTGVTYNSPLHF.